A single sample gave rise to the 8 T cell receptor beta chains below, sequenced in a study of cytomegalovirus exposure and HLA in healthy donors. Researchers ran the PCR with 60 Vbeta and 13 Jbeta primers. The data were produced by immunoSEQ multiplex PCR, yet TCRdb's version contains in-frame clones alone and is incomplete. The table has about 160,000 clones, roughly 84% seen once. Sequencing was performed on PBMCs. These TCRs come from a boy between 2 and 10 years old in good health and CMV-seronegative.

This clone was seen a single time. V gene TRBV19 combines with J gene TRBJ2-7, with TRBD1 as a possible D gene (6 bases). In germline, CDR1 is LNHDA, CDR2 SQIVND (reference sequence). CDR3 length: 14 residues. The V and J ends lost 4 bases and 5 bases respectively, with 15 bases between them. The CDR3 nucleotides are TGTGCCAGTAGTAACAGGGTAGGCTGGGACGAGCAGTACTTC. Amino acids: CASSNRVGWDEQYF.

The chain is built from TRBV10-3 and TRBJ2-1; maybe TRBD1 (6 bases). V gave up 0 bases and J gave up 8 bases, with 17 bases separating them. CDR1 ENHRY and CDR2 SYGVKD come from the germline V gene. This CDR3 contains 16 residues. This chain's CDR3 is CAISESAGRGSDEQFF. The CDR3 DNA sequence: TGTGCCATCAGTGAGTCAGCTGGCAGGGGTTCGGATGAGCAGTTCTTC.

This chain links TRBV19 with TRBJ1-2; tentative D call: TRBD1 (6 bases). The CDR3 length is 13 residues. With 4 bases removed from V and 7 bases from J, the gap between germline ends came to 13 bases. Germline lookup yields CDR1 LNHDA and CDR2 SQIVND (reference sequence). As DNA, the CDR3 is TGTGCCAGTAGTACCGGACAGTACCCTGGCTACACCTTC. Translation gives CASSTGQYPGYTF.

The CDR3 loop is CASGRGGETQYF. The CDR3 nucleotides read TGTGCCAGCGGACGGGGGGGAGAGACCCAGTACTTC. V usage is TRBV2 and J usage is TRBJ2-5; 8 bases agree with TRBD2. This CDR3 spans 12 amino acids. Germline CDR1 and CDR2: SNHLY and FYNNEI. J lost 4 bases, V lost 8 bases, and 3 bases had no gene match.

The V call is TRBV19, the J call TRBJ1-1, with 7 bases identical to TRBD1. CDR3 length: 15 amino acids. V was clipped by 3 bases and J by 0 bases; unmatched bases: 4. The germline V gene encodes CDR1 LNHDA and CDR2 SQIVND (reference sequence). The CDR3 coding sequence is TGTGCCAGTAGTATCGGACAGGCGATGAACACTGAAGCTTTCTTT. Its translation: CASSIGQAMNTEAFF.

This sequence joins TRBV7-9 and TRBJ1-1; 9 bases align to TRBD1. Losses at the gene ends were 5 bases for V and 1 base for J; bases not matched to a gene: 8. This CDR3 is 16 amino acids long. The germline CDR1 and CDR2 sequences are SEHNR and FQNEAQ (reference sequence). CDR3 residues: CASSRTPGQGNTEAFF. DNA for the CDR3: TGTGCCAGCAGCCGTACACCGGGACAGGGGAACACTGAAGCTTTCTTT.

The chain has TRBV5-1 and TRBJ1-1; 8 bases match TRBD1. The trim removed 5 bases at V and 1 base at J, leaving 4 bases unmatched. Per germline, CDR1 SGHRS and CDR2 YFSETQ. The CDR3 covers 14 residues. The CDR3 DNA follows: TGCGCCAGCAGTTACGGACAGGGGAACACTGAAGCTTTCTTT. Its protein product is CASSYGQGNTEAFF.

This chain uses TRBV25-1 with TRBJ2-5; D unresolved. The DNA end is more similar to TRBJ2-7, so the J call may be wrong. The CDR3 spans 12 residues. Germline V gives CDR1 MGHDK, CDR2 SYGVNS. The CDR3 region has the DNA TGTGCCAGCTCTCGCGGCCCCTACGAGCAGTACTTC. Translation: CASSRGPYEQYF.